The source of this T cell receptor beta chain is a study of shared clonotypes between healthy human individuals. Study-level background: The cohort had two women and a few men, ages 18 to 49. CD4 naive and CD4 memory each took three plates per donor, while CD8 naive took two and CD8 memory one.

Germline-derived CDR1 and CDR2 are SGHDN and FVKESK. Germline trimming cut 5 bases from V and 5 bases from J; bases unmatched to any gene: 8. The CDR3 loop spans 14 amino acids. CD45RO-negative, CCR7-selected cells formed the naive CD8 fraction, which excluded terminally differentiated effector memory CD45RA+ cells. Researchers ran the assay at a deep level. Clones were sequenced by immunoSEQ multiplex PCR, and TCRdb holds only the in-frame ones, with some missing. The sample has some 740,000 clones; 80% to 95% are singletons. This sequence originates from a man aged 25 to 40 in good health. The rearrangement links TRBV14 to TRBJ2-5; 7 bases match TRBD1. What was sequenced was naive CD8+ T cells sorted from blood. Written as DNA, the CDR3 is TGTGCCAGCAGCAGAAGGACAGGTGGGGAGACCCAGTACTTC. This sequence encodes CASSRRTGGETQYF.